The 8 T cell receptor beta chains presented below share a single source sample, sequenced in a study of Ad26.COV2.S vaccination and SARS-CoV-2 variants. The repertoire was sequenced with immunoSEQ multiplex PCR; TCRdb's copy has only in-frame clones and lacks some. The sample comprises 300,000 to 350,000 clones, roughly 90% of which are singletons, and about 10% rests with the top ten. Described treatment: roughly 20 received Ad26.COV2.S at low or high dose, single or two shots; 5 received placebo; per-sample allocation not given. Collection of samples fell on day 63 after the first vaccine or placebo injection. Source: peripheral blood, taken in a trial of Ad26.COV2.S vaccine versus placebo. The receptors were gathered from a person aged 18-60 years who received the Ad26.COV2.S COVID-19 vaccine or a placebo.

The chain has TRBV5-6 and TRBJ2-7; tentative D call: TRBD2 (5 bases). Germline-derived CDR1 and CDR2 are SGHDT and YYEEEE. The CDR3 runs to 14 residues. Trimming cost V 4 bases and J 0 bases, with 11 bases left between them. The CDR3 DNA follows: TGTGCCAGCAGCGCCGGACTCGACTCCTACGAGCAGTACTTC. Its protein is CASSAGLDSYEQYF.

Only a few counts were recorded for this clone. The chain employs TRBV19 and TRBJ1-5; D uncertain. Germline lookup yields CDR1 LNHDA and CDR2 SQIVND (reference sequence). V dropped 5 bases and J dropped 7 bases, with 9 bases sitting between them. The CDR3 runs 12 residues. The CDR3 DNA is TGTGCCAGTAGTTTTATTTACCAGCCCCAGCATTTT. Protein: CASSFIYQPQHF.

This CDR3 is CASSPIAYEQYF. The DNA for the CDR3 is TGTGCCAGCAGTCCCATAGCCTACGAGCAGTACTTC. The J gene is TRBJ2-7, the V gene TRBV6-2 or TRBV6-3; D uncertain. CDR3 length equals 12 residues. The germline CDR1 and CDR2 sequences are MNHEY and SVGEGT. Between the trimmed V and J ends, which lost 5 bases and 2 bases, there was a span of 7 bases.

CDR3 in DNA: TGTGCCAGCAGCTTAGGAAAGGGATGGCAGGGAGAGAAATCACCCCTCCACTTT. Translating gives CASSLGKGWQGEKSPLHF. The gene calls are TRBV13 and TRBJ1-6, with a weak D call TRBD1 (5 bases). Trimming took off 0 bases at V and 10 bases at J, with 22 bases between the two ends. Germline CDR1 reads PRHDT; CDR2 reads FYEKMQ (reference sequence). This CDR3 is built from 18 residues.

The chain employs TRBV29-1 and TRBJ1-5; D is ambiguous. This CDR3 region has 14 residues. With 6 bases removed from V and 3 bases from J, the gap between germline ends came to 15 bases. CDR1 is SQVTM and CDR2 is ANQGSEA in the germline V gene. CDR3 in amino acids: CSVAYGQSNQPQHF. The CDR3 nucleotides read TGCAGCGTAGCCTACGGGCAGTCCAATCAGCCCCAGCATTTT.

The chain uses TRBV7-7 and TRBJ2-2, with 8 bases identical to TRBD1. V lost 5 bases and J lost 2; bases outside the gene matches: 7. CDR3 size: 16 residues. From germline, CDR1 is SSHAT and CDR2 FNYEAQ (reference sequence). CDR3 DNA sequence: TGTGCCAGCAGCCACGGACAGGGTGCAAACACCGGGGAGCTGTTTTTT. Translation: CASSHGQGANTGELFF. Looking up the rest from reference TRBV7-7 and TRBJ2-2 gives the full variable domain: GAGVSQSPRYKVTKRGQDVTLRCDPISSHATLYWYQQALGQGPEFLTYFNYEAQPDKSGLPSDRFSAERPEGSISTLTIQRTEQRDSAMYRCASSHGQGANTGELFFGEGSRLTVL.

The CDR3 spells CASSRSRTENTEAFF. CDR3 nucleotides: TGTGCCAGCAGCCGAAGTAGGACAGAGAACACTGAAGCTTTCTTT. The chain employs TRBV5-4 and TRBJ1-1; D is perhaps TRBD1 (6 bases). Deletions cut 4 bases from V and 1 base from J, with 14 bases between. CDR1 and CDR2 from the germline V gene are SGHNT and YYREEE (reference sequence). The CDR3 covers 15 residues. The whole variable domain, filled in from reference TRBV5-4 and TRBJ1-1, reads ETGVTQSPTHLIKTRGQQVTLRCSSQSGHNTVSWYQQALGQGPQFIFQYYREEENGRGNFPPRFSGLQFPNYSSELNVNALELDDSALYLCASSRSRTENTEAFFGQGTRLTVV.

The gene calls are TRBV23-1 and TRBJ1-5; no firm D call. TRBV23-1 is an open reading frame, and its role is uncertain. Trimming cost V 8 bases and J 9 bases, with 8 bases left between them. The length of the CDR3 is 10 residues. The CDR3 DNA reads TGCGCCAGCGGTTCTTCGCCCCAGCATTTT. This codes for CASGSSPQHF.